A selection of T cell receptor beta chains follows, all from one sample in a study of blood T cell repertoires in COVID-19. Here immunoSEQ multiplex PCR was the method, and the copy in TCRdb shows in-frame clones only, minus some. Here the sample spans some 78,000 clones, 65% to 85% being singletons. Sequencing input: peripheral blood. These receptors originate from a man in his 60s with active or convalescent COVID-19. CDR3s include the opening cysteine and the closing phenylalanine or tryptophan. Fields, in order: J gene, clone size, D gene, V gene, CDR3 protein, CDR3 DNA. D genes are given only for firm matches. Clone sizes are given selectively: once, few, many, or a class where the clone is expanded.

>TRBJ2-2|-|TRBD1|TRBV4-1
CASSQGQGAGELFF
TGCGCCAGCAGCCAAGGACAGGGCGCCGGGGAGCTGTTTTTT
>TRBJ2-7|-|TRBD1|TRBV2
CASSDIPRDRGPARRSSYEQYF
TGTGCCAGCAGTGACATCCCCCGCGACAGGGGGCCGGCTAGACGGAGCTCCTACGAGCAGTACTTC
>TRBJ2-1|-|TRBD2|TRBV3-1/TRBV3-2
CASSQTSGVRHNEQFF
TGTGCCAGCAGCCAAACTAGCGGGGTCAGGCACAATGAGCAGTTCTTC
>TRBJ2-2|-|TRBD1|TRBV5-1
CASSSGQGAFGELFF
TGCGCCAGCAGCTCAGGACAGGGGGCATTCGGGGAGCTGTTTTTT
>TRBJ1-1|-|-|TRBV19
CASRQELRDTEAFF
TGTGCCAGTAGGCAAGAATTACGGGACACTGAAGCTTTCTTT
>TRBJ1-1|-|TRBD1|TRBV19
CASSGQGMNTEAFF
TGTGCCAGTAGTGGACAGGGGATGAACACTGAAGCTTTCTTT
>TRBJ1-6|-|-|TRBV5-4
CASSPTDYNSPLHF
TGTGCCAGCAGCCCGACAGACTATAATTCACCCCTCCACTTT
>TRBJ1-1|-|-|TRBV9
CASSVGVGGFTEAFF
TGTGCCAGCAGCGTAGGGGTAGGGGGATTCACTGAAGCTTTCTTT
>TRBJ1-1|-|TRBD1|TRBV18
CASSQEQGKNTEAFF
TGTGCCAGCTCACAGGAACAGGGGAAGAACACTGAAGCTTTCTTT
>TRBJ1-1|-|-|TRBV30
CAWSTQGTEAFF
TGTGCCTGGTCGACGCAGGGGACAGAAGCTTTCTTT
>TRBJ2-7|-|-|TRBV30
CAWSVIGTYEQYF
TGTGCCTGGAGTGTAATCGGGACCTACGAGCAGTACTTC
>TRBJ2-1|-|TRBD1|TRBV5-4
CASSLGPGQGGNEQFF
TGTGCCAGCAGCTTGGGCCCGGGACAGGGCGGCAATGAGCAGTTCTTC
>TRBJ1-6|-|TRBD1|TRBV5-1
CASSQSTTGSDSPLHF
TGCGCCAGCAGCCAATCTACGACAGGGTCGGATTCACCCCTCCACTTT
>TRBJ2-2|once|TRBD1|TRBV7-8
CASSLVRDRGRIGELFF
TGTGCCAGCAGCTTAGTGCGGGACAGGGGGCGAATCGGGGAGCTGTTTTTT
>TRBJ1-6|-|-|TRBV28
CASSSRGSYNSPLHF
TGTGCCAGCAGTTCAAGAGGGTCCTATAATTCACCCCTCCACTTT